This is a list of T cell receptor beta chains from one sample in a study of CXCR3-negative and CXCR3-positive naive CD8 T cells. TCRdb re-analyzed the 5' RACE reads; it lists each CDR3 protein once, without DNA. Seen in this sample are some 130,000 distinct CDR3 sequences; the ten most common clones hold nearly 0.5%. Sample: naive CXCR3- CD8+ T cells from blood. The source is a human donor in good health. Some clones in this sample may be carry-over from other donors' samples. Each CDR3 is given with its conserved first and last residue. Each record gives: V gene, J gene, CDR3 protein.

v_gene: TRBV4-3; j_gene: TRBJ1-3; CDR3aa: CASSPSSGSGNTIYF
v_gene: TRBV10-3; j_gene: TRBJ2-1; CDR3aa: CAIKRAGEGLDNEQFF
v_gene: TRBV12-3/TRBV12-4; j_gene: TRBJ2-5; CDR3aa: CASSTVVVSDQETQYF
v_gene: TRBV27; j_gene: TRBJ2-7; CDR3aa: CASSYRGSGFYEQYF
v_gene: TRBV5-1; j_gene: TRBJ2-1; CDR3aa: CASSFVGSSEQFF
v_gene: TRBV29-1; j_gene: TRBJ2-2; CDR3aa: CSVEEGNTGELFF
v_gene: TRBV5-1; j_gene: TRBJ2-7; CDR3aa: CASSLDENWDGYEQYF
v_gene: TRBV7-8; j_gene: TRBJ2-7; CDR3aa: CASSLVENWPYEQYF
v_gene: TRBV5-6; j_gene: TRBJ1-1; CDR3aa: CASSPDRVAEAFF
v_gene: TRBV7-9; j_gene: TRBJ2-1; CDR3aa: CASSTTGTGAERGIYNEQFF
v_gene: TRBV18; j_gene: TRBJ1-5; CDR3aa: CASSPGKEINQPQHF
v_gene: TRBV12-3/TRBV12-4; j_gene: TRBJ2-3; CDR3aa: CASRAGTGGDTQYF
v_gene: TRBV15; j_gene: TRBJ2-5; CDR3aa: CATSRERGTQETQYF
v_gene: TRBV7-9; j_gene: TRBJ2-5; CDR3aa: CASSAGGGDGETQYF
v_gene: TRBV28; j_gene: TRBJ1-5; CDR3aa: CASHPTPGQAYSNQPQHF
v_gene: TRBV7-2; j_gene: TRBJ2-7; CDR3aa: CASSLGQGIYEQYF
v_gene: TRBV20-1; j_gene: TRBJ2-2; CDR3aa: CSAGTGQAGELFF
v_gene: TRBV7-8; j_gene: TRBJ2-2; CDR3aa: CASSYRTGDTGELFF
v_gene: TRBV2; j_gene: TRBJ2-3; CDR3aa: CASRYPTSGIISTDTQYF
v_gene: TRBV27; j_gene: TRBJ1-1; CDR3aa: CASKPLGSAEAFF
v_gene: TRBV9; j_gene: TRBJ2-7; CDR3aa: CASSPTPDLVVYEQYF
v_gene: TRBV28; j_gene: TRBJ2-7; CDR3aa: CASSTPYPPRDRAHEQYF
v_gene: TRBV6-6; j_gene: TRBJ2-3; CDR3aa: CASSYSRGGADTQYF
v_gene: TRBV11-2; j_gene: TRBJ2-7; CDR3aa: CASSLERTSFVEQYF
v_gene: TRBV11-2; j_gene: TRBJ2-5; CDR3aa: CASSLLGLETQYF
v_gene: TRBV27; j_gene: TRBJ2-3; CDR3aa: CASSIGSDTQYF
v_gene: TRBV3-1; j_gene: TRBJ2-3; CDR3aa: CASSQDWEREATNTQYF
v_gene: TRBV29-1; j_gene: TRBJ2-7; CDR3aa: CSVWVPSYEQYF
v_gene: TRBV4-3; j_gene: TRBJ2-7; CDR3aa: CASSQDLGGTSTYEQYF
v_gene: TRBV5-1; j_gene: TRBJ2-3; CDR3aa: CACSPTGDRVTDTQYF